The TCR beta chain under discussion was sequenced for a study of cytomegalovirus exposure and HLA in healthy donors. Study conclusions and caveats: A later analysis reportedly found fewer N-insertions in an Asian-associated ancestry cluster than the roughly 730-donor mean. The study recorded 150 to 200 TCR beta chains that were cytomegalovirus-associated.

As regards this clone: The target antigen is unknown.

Primers for the PCR totalled 60 Vbeta and 13 Jbeta. Sequencing was performed with immunoSEQ multiplex PCR; in TCRdb, only in-frame clones are kept and a portion is missing. The sample yields roughly 170,000 clones, roughly four fifths seen once. The V segment lost 5 bases and the J segment 7 bases; nucleotides outside the gene matches: 13. CDR1 is SQVTM, CDR2 ANQGSEA, per germline. The CDR3 extends over 17 amino acids. Sequenced material: PBMCs. This chain links TRBV29-1 with TRBJ2-1; TRBD2 matches 14 bases. The clonotype originates from a female donor in good health and CMV-seronegative. CDR3 protein: CSVRTGTSGSYRNEQFF. CDR3 sequence (DNA): TGCAGCGTTCGAACCGGGACTAGCGGGAGTTACCGAAATGAGCAGTTCTTC.